This record looks at one T cell receptor beta chain sequence and its context. The antigen remains unidentified. These data are taken from a study of post-analysis software for immune sequencing data. At the level of the study: The disease courses spanned relapsing-remitting, secondary progressive and progressive-relapsing forms of multiple sclerosis. Study findings and constraints: Four or five TRBV segments were more frequent in patients than controls; TRBV5-6, TRBV5-1 and TRBV20-1 belonged to this group. There was significantly lower normalized Chao1 diversity in multiple sclerosis patients than in controls. F measure grouped same-batch samples tightly together.

The V and J ends lost 1 base and 14 bases respectively, with 9 bases between them. Germline V lookup: CDR1 MDHEN, CDR2 SYDVKM. There are 11 residues in the CDR3. Prepared libraries of TCR beta cDNA carried unique molecular identifiers. Some 500,000 cDNA molecules were obtained per 1 to 10 million input T cells. TCRdb processed the PCR reads anew with MiXCR; each CDR3 protein has one entry. The sample shows about 800,000 distinct CDR3 sequences, 25% to 30% of them seen only once. V is TRBV28 and J is TRBJ2-1; D is possibly TRBD2 (6 bases). The TCR was taken from a girl aged 5 to 17 with multiple sclerosis. The sequenced sample consisted of blood. In DNA, the CDR3 is TGTGCCAGCAGTTTATCCTGGGAGGAGTTCTTC. It specifies CASSLSWEEFF.